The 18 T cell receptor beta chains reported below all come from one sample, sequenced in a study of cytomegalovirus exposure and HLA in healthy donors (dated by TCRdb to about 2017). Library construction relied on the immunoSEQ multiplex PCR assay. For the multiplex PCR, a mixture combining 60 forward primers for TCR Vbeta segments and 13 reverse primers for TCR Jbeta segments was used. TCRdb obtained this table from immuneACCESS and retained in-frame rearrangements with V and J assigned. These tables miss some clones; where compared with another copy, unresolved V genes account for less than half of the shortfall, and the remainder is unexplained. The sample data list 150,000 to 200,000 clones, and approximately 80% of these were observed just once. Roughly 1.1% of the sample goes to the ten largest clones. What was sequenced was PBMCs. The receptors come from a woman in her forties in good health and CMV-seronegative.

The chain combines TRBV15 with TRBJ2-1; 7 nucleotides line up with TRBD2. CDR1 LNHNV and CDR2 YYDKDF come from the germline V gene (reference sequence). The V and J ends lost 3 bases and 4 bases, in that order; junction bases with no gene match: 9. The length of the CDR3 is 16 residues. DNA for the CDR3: TGTGCCACCAGCAGGGGTGCGGGAGAAGCTTACAATGAGCAGTTCTTC. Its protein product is CATSRGAGEAYNEQFF. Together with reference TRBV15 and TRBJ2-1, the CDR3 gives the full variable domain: DAMVIQNPRYQVTQFGKPVTLSCSQTLNHNVMYWYQQKSSQAPKLLFHYYDKDFNNEADTPDNFQSRRPNTSFCFLDIRSPGLGDTAMYLCATSRGAGEAYNEQFFGPGTRLTVL.

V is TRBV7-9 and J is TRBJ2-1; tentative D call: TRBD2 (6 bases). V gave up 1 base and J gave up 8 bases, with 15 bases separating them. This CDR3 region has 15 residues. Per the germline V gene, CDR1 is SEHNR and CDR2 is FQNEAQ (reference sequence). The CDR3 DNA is TGTGCCAGCAGCTTAGATCGACTAGTTGATGATGAGCAGTTCTTC. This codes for CASSLDRLVDDEQFF.

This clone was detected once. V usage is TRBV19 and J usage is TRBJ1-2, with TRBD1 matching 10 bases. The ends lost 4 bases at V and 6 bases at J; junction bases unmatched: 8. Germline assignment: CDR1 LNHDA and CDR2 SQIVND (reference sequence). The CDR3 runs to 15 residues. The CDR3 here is CASSTYGTGVDGYTF. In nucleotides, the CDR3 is TGTGCCAGTAGTACTTACGGGACAGGGGTCGATGGCTACACCTTC.

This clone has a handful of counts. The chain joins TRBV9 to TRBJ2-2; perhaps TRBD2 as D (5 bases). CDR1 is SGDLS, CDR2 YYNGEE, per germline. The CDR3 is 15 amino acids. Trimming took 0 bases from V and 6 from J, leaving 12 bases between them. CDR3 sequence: CASSVGGSEAGELFF. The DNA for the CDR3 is TGTGCCAGCAGCGTAGGAGGGAGTGAAGCCGGGGAGCTGTTTTTT. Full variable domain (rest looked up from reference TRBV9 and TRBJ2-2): DSGVTQTPKHLITATGQRVTLRCSPRSGDLSVYWYQQSLDQGLQFLIQYYNGEERAKGNILERFSAQQFPDLHSELNLSSLELGDSALYFCASSVGGSEAGELFFGEGSRLTVL.

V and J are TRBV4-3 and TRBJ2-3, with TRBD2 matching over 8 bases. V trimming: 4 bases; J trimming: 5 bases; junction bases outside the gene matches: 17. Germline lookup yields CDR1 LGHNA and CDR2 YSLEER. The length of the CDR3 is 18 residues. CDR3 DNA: TGCGCCAGCAGCCCCGGACTAGCCGGGGGCTTTGGTCTAGATACGCAGTATTTT. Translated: CASSPGLAGGFGLDTQYF.

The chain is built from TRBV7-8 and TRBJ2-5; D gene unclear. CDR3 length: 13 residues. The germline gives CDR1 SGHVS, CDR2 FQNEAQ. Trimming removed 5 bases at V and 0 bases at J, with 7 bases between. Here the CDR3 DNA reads TGTGCCAGCAGCCCGAGGTACCAAGAGACCCAGTACTTC. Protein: CASSPRYQETQYF.

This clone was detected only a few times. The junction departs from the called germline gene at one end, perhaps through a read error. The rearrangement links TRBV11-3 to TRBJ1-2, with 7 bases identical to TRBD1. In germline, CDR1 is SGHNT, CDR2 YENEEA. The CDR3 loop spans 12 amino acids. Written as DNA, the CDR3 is TGTGCCAGCAGCTTAGATGGGGACAGCCTCGACTTC. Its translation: CASSLDGDSLDF. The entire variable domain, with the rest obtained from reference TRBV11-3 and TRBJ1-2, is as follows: EAGVVQSPRYKIIEKKQPVAFWCNPISGHNTLYWYLQNLGQGPELLIRYENEEAVDDSQLPKDRFSAERLKGVDSTLKIQPAELGDSAVYLCASSLDGDSLDFGSGTRLTVV.

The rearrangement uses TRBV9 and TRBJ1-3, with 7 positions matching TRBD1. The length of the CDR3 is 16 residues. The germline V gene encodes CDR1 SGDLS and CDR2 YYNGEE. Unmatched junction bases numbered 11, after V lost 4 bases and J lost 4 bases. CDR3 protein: CASSLTTGQPGNTIYF. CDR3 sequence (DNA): TGTGCCAGCAGCCTTACGACAGGGCAGCCCGGAAACACCATATATTTT.

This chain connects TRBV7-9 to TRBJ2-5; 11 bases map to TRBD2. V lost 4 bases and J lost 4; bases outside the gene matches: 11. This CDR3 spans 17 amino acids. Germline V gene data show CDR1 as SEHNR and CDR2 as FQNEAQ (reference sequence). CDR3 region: CASSSIAGGPTLETQYF. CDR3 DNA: TGTGCCAGCAGCTCCATAGCGGGAGGGCCAACTCTAGAGACCCAGTACTTC.

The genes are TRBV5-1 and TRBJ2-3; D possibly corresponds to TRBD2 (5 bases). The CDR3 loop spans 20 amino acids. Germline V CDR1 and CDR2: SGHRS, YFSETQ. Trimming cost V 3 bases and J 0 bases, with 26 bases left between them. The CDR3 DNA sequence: TGCGCCAGCAGCTCGCGAGGATTTTCATCGGGATCCTCTAGCACAGATACGCAGTATTTT. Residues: CASSSRGFSSGSSSTDTQYF.

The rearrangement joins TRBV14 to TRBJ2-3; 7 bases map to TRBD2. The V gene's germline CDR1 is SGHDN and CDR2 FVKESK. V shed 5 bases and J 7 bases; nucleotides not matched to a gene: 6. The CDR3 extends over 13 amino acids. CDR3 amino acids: CASSTGTTYTQYF. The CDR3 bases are TGTGCCAGCAGCACTGGGACTACCTATACGCAGTATTTT.

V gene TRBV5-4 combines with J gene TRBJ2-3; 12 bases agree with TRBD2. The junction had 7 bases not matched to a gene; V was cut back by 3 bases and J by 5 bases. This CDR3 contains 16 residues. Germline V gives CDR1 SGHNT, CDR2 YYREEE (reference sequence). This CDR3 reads CASSSRLAGAGDTQYF. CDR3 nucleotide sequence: TGTGCCAGCAGCTCGAGACTAGCGGGAGCGGGAGATACGCAGTATTTT.

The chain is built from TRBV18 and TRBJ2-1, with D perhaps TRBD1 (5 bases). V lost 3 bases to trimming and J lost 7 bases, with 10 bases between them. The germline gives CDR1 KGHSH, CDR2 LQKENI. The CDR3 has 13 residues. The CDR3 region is CASSPRQLNEQFF. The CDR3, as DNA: TGTGCCAGCTCACCCCGACAGCTGAATGAGCAGTTCTTC.

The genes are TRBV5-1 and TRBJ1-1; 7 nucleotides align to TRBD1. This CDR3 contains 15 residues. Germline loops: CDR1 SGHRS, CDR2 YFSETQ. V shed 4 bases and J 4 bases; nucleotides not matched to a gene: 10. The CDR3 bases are TGCGCCAGCAGCATCGGCTACAGGGGCGGCACTGAAGCTTTCTTT. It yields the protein CASSIGYRGGTEAFF.

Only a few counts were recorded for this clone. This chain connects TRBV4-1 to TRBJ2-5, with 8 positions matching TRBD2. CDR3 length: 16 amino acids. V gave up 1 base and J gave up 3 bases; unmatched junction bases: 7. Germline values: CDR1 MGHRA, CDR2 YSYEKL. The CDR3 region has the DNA TGCGCCAGCAGCCAAGCTCCGGGGACTAGTAAAGAGACCCAGTACTTC. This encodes CASSQAPGTSKETQYF.

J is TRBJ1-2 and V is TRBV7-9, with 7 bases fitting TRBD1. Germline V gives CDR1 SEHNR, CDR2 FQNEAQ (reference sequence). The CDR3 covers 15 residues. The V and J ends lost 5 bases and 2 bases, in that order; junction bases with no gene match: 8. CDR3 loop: CASSPRDSLNYGYTF. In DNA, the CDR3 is TGTGCCAGCAGCCCCCGGGACAGTCTCAACTATGGCTACACCTTC.

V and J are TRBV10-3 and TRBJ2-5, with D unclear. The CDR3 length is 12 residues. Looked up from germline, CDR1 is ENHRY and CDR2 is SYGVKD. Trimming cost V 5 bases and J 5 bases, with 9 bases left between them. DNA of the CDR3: TGTGCCATCAGTTCCTCTGCGGAGACCCAGTACTTC. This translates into CAISSSAETQYF.

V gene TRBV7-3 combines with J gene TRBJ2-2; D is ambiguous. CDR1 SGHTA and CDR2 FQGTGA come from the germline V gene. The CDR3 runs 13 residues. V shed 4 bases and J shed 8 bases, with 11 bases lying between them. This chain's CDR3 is CASSSPPGGELFF. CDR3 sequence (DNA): TGTGCCAGCAGCTCTCCCCCAGGAGGGGAGCTGTTTTTT. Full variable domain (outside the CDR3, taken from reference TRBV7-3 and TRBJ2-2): GAGVSQTPSNKVTEKGKYVELRCDPISGHTALYWYRQSLGQGPEFLIYFQGTGAADDSGLPNDRFFAVRPEGSVSTLKIQRTERGDSAVYLCASSSPPGGELFFGEGSRLTVL.